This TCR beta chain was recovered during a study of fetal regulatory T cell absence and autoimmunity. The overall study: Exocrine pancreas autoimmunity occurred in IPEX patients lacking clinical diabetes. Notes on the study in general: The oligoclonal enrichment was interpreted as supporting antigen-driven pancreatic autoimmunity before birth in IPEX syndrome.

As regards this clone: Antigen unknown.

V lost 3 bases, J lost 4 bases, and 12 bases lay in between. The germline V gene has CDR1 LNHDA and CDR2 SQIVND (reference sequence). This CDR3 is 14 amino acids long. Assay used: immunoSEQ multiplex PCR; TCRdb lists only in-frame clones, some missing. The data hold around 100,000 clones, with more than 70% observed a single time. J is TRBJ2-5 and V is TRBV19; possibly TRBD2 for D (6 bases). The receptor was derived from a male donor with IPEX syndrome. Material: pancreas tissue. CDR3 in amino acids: CASSMAQGGETQYF. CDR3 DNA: TGTGCCAGTAGTATGGCGCAGGGAGGAGAGACCCAGTACTTC.